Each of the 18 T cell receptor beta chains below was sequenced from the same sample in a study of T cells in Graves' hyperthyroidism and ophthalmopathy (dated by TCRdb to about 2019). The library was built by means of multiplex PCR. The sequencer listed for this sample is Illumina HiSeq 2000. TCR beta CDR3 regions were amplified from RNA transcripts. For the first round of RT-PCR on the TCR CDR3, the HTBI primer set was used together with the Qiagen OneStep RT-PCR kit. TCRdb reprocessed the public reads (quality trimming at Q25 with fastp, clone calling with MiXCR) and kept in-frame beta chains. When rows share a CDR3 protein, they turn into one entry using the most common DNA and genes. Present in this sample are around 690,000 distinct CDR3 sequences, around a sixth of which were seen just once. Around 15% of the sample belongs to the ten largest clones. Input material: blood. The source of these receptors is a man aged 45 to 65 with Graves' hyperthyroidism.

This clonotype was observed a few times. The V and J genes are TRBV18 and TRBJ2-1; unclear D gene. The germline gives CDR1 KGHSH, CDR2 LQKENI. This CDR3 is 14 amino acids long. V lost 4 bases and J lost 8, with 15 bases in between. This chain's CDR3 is CASSRTSNFDEQFF. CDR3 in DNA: TGTGCCAGCTCACGAACAAGTAATTTCGATGAGCAGTTCTTC.

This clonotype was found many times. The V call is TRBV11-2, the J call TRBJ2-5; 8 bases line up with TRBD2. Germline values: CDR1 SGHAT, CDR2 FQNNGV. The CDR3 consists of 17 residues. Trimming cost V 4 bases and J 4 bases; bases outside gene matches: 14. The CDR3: CASSSLRLAFVRETQYF. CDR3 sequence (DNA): TGTGCCAGCAGCTCCCTCCGACTAGCGTTCGTAAGAGAGACCCAGTACTTC.

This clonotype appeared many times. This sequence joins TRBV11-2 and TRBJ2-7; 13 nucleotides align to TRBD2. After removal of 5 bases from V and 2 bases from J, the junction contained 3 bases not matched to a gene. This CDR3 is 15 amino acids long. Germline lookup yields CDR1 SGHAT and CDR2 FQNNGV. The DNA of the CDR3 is TGTGCCAGCAGCGGCGGGACTAGCGGGACCTACGAGCAGTACTTC. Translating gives CASSGGTSGTYEQYF.

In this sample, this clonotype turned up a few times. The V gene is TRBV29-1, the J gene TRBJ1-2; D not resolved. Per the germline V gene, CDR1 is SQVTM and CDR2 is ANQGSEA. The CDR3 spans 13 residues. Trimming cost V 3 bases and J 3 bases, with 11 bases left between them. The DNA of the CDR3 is TGCAGCGTTGATCATGACGGATACTATGGCTACACCTTC. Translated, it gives CSVDHDGYYGYTF.

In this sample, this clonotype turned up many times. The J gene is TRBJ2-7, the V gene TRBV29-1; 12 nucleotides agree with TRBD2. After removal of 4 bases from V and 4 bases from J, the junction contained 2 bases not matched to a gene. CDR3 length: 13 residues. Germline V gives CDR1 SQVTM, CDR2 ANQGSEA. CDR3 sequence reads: CSVGLAGVYEQYF. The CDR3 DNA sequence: TGCAGCGTTGGACTAGCGGGAGTTTACGAGCAGTACTTC.

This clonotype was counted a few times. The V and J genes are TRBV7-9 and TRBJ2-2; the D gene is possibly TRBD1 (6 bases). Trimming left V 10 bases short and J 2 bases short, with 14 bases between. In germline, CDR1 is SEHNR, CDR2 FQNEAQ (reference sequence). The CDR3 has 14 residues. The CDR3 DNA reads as TGTGCCACCACCGGGACATTCAACACCGGGGAGCTGTTTTTT. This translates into CATTGTFNTGELFF. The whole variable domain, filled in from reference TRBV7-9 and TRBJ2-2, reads DTGVSQNPRHKITKRGQNVTFRCDPISEHNRLYWYRQTLGQGPEFLTYFQNEAQLEKSRLLSDRFSAERPKGSFSTLEIQRTEQGDSAMYLCATTGTFNTGELFFGEGSRLTVL.

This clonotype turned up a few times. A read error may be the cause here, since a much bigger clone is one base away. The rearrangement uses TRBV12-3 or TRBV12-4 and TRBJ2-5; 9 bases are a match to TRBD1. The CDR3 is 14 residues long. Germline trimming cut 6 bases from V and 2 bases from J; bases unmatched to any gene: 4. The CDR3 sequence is CASRTGTGQETQYF. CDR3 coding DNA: TGTGCCAGCAGGACCGGGACAGGGCAAGAGACCCAGTACTTC.

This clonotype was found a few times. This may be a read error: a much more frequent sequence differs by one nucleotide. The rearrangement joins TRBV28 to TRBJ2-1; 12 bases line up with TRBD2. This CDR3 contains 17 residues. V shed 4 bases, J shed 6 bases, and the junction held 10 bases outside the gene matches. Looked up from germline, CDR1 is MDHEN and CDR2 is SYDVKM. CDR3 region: CASSSTSGSWFSNEQFF. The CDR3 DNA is TGTGCCAGCAGTTCGACTAGCGGGAGTTGGTTCTCCAATGAGCAGTTCTTC.

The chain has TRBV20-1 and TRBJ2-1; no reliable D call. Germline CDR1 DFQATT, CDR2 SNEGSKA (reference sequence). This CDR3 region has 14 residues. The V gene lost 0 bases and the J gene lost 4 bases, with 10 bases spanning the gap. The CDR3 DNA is TGCAGTGCTAGAGAGGGCCTAGATTACAATGAGCAGTTCTTC. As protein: CSAREGLDYNEQFF.

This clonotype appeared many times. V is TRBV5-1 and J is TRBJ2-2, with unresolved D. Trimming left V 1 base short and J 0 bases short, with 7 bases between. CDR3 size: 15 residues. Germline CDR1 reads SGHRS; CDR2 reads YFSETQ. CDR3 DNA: TGCGCCAGCAGCTTGCAGGATACGAACACCGGGGAGCTGTTTTTT. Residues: CASSLQDTNTGELFF.

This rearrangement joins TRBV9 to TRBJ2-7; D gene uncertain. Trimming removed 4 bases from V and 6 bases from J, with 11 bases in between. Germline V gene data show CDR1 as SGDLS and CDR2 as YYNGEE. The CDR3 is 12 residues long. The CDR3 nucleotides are TGTGCCAGCAGCCTCGATGACGGCGAGCAGTACTTC. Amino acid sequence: CASSLDDGEQYF.

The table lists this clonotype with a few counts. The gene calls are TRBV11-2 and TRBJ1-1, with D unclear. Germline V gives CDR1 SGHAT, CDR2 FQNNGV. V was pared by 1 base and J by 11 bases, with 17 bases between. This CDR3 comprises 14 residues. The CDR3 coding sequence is TGTGCCAGCAGCTTAGGAGGGAACGTACCAACGGCTTTCTTT. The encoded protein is CASSLGGNVPTAFF.

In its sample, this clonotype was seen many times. The DNA for the CDR3 is TGTGCCAGCAGGGGACAGGGAGGGACCCAGTACTTC. It is translated as CASRGQGGTQYF. The chain recombines TRBV6-1 with TRBJ2-5, with 9 positions matching TRBD1. CDR3 size: 12 residues. CDR1 and CDR2 (germline): MNHNS, SASEGT. The ends lost 6 bases at V and 7 bases at J; junction bases unmatched: 3.

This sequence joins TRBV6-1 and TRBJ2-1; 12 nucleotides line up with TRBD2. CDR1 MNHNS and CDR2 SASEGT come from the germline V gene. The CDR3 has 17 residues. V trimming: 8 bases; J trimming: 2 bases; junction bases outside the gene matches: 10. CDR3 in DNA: TGTGCCAGCTCGGGACTAGCGGGTGTTGAGGCCTACAATGAGCAGTTCTTC. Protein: CASSGLAGVEAYNEQFF.

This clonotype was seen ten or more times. CDR3 amino acids: CAISIVPGEVAETQYF. Here the CDR3 DNA reads TGTGCCATCAGTATAGTACCGGGGGAGGTTGCAGAGACCCAGTACTTC. This sequence joins TRBV10-3 and TRBJ2-5, with D perhaps TRBD2 (6 bases). CDR1 is ENHRY, CDR2 SYGVKD, per germline. The CDR3 runs 16 residues. V dropped 5 bases and J dropped 4 bases, with 20 bases sitting between them.

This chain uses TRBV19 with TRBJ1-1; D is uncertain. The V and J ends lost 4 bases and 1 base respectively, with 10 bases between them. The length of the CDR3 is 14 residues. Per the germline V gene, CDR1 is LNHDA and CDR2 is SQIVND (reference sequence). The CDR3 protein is CASSTQLGNTEAFF. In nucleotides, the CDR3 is TGTGCCAGTAGTACCCAGTTGGGGAACACTGAAGCTTTCTTT.

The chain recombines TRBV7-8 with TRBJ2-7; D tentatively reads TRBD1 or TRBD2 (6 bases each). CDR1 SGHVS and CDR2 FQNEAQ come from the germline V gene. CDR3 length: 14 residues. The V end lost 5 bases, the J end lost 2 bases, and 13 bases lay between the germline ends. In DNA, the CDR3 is TGTGCCAGCAGCGGCGGGACACTAACCTACGAGCAGTACTTC. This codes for CASSGGTLTYEQYF.

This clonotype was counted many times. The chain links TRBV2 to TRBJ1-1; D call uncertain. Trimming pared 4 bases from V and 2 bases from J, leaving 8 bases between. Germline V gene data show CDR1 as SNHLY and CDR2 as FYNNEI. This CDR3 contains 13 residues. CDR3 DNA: TGTGCCAGCAGTGGTCGGCCAAACACTGAAGCTTTCTTT. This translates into CASSGRPNTEAFF.